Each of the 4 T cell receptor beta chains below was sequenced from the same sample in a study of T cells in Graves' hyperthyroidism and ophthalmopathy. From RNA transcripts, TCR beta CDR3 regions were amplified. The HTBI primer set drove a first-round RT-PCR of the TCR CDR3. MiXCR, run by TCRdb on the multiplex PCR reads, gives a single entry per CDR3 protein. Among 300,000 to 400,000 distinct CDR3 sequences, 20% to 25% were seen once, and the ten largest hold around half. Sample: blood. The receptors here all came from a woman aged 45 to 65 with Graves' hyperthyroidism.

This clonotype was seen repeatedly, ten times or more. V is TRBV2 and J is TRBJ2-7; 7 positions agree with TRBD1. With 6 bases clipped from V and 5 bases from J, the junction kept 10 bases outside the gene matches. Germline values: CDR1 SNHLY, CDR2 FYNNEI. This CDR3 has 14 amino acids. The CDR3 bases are TGTGCCAGCAGGGGGAGACAGGGTTCCCACGAGCAGTACTTC. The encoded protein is CASRGRQGSHEQYF.

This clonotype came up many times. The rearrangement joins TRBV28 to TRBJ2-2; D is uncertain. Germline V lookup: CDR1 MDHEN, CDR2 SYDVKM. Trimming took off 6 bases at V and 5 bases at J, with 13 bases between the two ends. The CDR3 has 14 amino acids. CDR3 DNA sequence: TGTGCCAGCAGATCATACGTACTAACCGGGGAGCTGTTTTTT. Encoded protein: CASRSYVLTGELFF.

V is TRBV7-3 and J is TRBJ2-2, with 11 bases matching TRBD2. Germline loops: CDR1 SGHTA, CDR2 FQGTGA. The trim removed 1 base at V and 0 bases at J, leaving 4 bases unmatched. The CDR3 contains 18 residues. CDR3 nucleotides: TGTGCCAGCAGCTTAAGTGGTAGCGGGGGGGCGAACACCGGGGAGCTGTTTTTT. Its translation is CASSLSGSGGANTGELFF.

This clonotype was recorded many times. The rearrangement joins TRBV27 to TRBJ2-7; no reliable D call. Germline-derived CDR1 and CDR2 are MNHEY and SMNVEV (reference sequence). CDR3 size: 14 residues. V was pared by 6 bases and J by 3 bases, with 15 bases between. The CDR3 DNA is TGTGCCAGCAGCCCCCTCGGCGGCGGCTACGAGCAGTACTTC. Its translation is CASSPLGGGYEQYF.